This TCR beta chain was captured by sequencing in a study of neurological immune-mediated disorders. General study results and limits: HTLV-1-associated myelopathy showed the most TCR clonal expansion; multiple sclerosis the least, below healthy controls.

With 10-nucleotide random UMIs, 5'RACE was used to make the cDNA. TCRdb fed the 5' RACE reads into MiXCR, producing one record per CDR3 protein. The profile shows tens of thousands of distinct CDR3 sequences, around 11% of them singletons. Time point denoted: longitudinal time-point 1 (baseline). The unsorted libraries had their origin in 2 million PBMCs stored at -80 C. Deletions cut 5 bases from V and 2 bases from J, with 16 bases between. There are 15 residues in the CDR3. The germline V gene has CDR1 DFQATT and CDR2 SNEGSKA (reference sequence). This clonotype was counted many times. Its antigen is unknown.

The TCR originated in a male donor with HTLV-1-associated myelopathy (HAM/TSP). Source material: PBMCs. The rearrangement links TRBV20-1 to TRBJ2-1; no clear D. The DNA of the CDR3 is TGCAGTGCTTTCTTCCCAGGAATTCCCTACAATGAGCAGTTCTTC. Translated, it gives CSAFFPGIPYNEQFF.